A selection of T cell receptor beta chains follows, all from one sample in a study of immune characterization of retroperitoneal liposarcoma. In TCRdb, the PCR reads were re-called with MiXCR into one record per CDR3 protein. In the table there are roughly 10,000 distinct CDR3 sequences, about 29% of which are singletons. Material for sequencing was tumor tissue. Source of these receptors: a male donor with retroperitoneal liposarcoma. Each CDR3 is given with its conserved first and last residue. D genes are given only for firm matches. For some rows the clone size is stated as once, few or many, or as a class when expanded; others skip it.

j_call v_call d_call clone_size cdr3_nt cdr3_aa
TRBJ2-7 TRBV7-2 . medium-sized TGTGCCAGCAGCTTAGACAACGGGGGCTACAATGAGCAGTACTTC CASSLDNGGYNEQYF
TRBJ1-1 TRBV6-1 . few TGTGCCAGCAGCGAACAGCCTAAAATGAACACTGAAGCTTTCTTT CASSEQPKMNTEAFF
TRBJ2-1 TRBV27 . . TGTGCCAGCAGTTTACCGACCATTCTGTTCTTC CASSLPTILFF
TRBJ2-5 TRBV12-3/TRBV12-4 . many TGTGCCAGCAGTCGGGACATCTACAATGAGCAGTACTTC CASSRDIYNEQYF
TRBJ1-1 TRBV11-3 . few TGTGCCAGCAGCTTCTCCACTGAAGCTTTCTTT CASSFSTEAFF
TRBJ2-3 TRBV6-1 . few TGTGCCAGCAGTCAACAGGTTAGCACAGATACGCAGTATTTT CASSQQVSTDTQYF
TRBJ2-1 TRBV6-1 TRBD2 many TGTGCCAGCAGTGTTGCGGCGGGGGAAGGTATTGAGCAGTTCTTC CASSVAAGEGIEQFF
TRBJ2-5 TRBV6-1 TRBD1 . TGTGCCAGCAGTAAAGCGACAGGGGATCAAGAGACCCAGTACTTC CASSKATGDQETQYF
TRBJ2-1 TRBV27 . medium-sized TGTGCCAGCCTTGAAAAGGCGGGGGCCTACGAGCAGTTCTTC CASLEKAGAYEQFF
TRBJ2-1 TRBV6-1 TRBD2 medium-sized TGTGCCAGCAGTCGACGTACGGGACTAGCGGGCCAAGAGACCCAGTTCTTC CASSRRTGLAGQETQFF
TRBJ1-6 TRBV6-1 TRBD1 many TGTGCCATCGTGGACAGGCTTAATTCACCCCTCCACTTT CAIVDRLNSPLHF
TRBJ2-1 TRBV25-1 . few TGTGCCAGCAGTGAATGGCGCGTTGACAGACCAAAAGAGACCCAGTTCTTC CASSEWRVDRPKETQFF
TRBJ2-2 TRBV7-2 . many TGTGCCAGCAGATTGGGGCCTGGGGAGCTGTTTTTT CASRLGPGELFF
TRBJ2-7 TRBV6-6 . once TGTGCCAGCACCCCCACGGGAAGCTCCTACAATGAGCAGTACTTC CASTPTGSSYNEQYF
TRBJ2-1 TRBV10-2 TRBD2 . TGCGCCAGCGCCCCGGGACTAGCGGGAGTCACCTACGAGCAGTTCTTC CASAPGLAGVTYEQFF
TRBJ2-4 TRBV11-2 TRBD1 few TGTGCCAGCAGCCCTTGGACAGGGAACAATGAGCAGTACTTC CASSPWTGNNEQYF
TRBJ2-3 TRBV27 . . TGTGCCAGCAGTCCCTGGAGCACAGATACGCAGTATTTT CASSPWSTDTQYF
TRBJ2-5 TRBV7-3 . . TGTGCCAGCAGCTTAATTTCCGGGGGCGGGGAGACCCTGTATTTT CASSLISGGGETLYF
TRBJ2-3 TRBV6-1 TRBD1 many TGTGCCAGCCCAAGGACAGGGCAAGATACGCAGTATTTT CASPRTGQDTQYF
TRBJ2-7 TRBV7-2 . medium-sized TGTGCCAGCAGCCCTATGAGTGAGCAGTACTTC CASSPMSEQYF
TRBJ2-1 TRBV6-1 . few TGTGCCAGCAGTGAAACGCAGGGACACTACAATGAGCAGTTCTTC CASSETQGHYNEQFF
TRBJ2-1 TRBV7-2 TRBD2 medium-sized TGTGCCAGCAACCCCCCGGGGGGGACCCAGTTCTTC CASNPPGGTQFF
TRBJ2-1 TRBV7-8 . few TGTGCCAGCAGCTTTAGGAGTAAAGAGACCCAGTTCTTC CASSFRSKETQFF
TRBJ2-1 TRBV6-8 TRBD1 . TGTGCGACAGGGAGATTGAATGAGCAGTTCTTC CATGRLNEQFF
TRBJ2-7 TRBV6-1 . few TGTGCCAGCAGTGAAGGCGGGGGCCCCTACGAGCAGTACTTC CASSEGGGPYEQYF
TRBJ1-6 TRBV14 . . TGTGCCAGCAGCCCTCGCGAATATTCACCCCTCCACTTT CASSPREYSPLHF
TRBJ2-1 TRBV6-1 . many TGTGCCAGCAGTGAAGCTGGGGGGGGCGGCTACGAGCAGTTCTTC CASSEAGGGGYEQFF
TRBJ2-7 TRBV7-2 TRBD1 few TGTGCCAGCACCCTTAGGGCCTACAGGGGCTTGTCCTACAATGAGCAGTACTTC CASTLRAYRGLSYNEQYF
TRBJ2-1 TRBV7-6 . medium-sized TGTGCCAGCAGCTTAGGCCCCACCCAGGATGGCTATGAGCAGTTCTTC CASSLGPTQDGYEQFF
TRBJ2-1 TRBV6-5 . . TGTGCCAGCAGTCCCGAACCTCACTGGGGTAGGGAGACCCAGTTCTTC CASSPEPHWGRETQFF
TRBJ2-3 TRBV6-1 . few TGTGCCAGCAGCTCCTCGACAGGGGAGGGAGATACGCAGTATTTT CASSSSTGEGDTQYF
TRBJ2-2 TRBV6-1 . few TGTGCCAGCAGTAGATTTCTGGCGGGATTCACCGGGGAGCTGTTTTTT CASSRFLAGFTGELFF
TRBJ2-1 TRBV12-3/TRBV12-4 . . TGTGCCAGCAGTTTGCAGGGTGGCAATGAGCAGTTCTTC CASSLQGGNEQFF
TRBJ2-5 TRBV6-1 . large TGTGCCAGCAGTGAACGGGAGCAAGAGACCCAGTACTTC CASSEREQETQYF
TRBJ2-1 TRBV11-1 TRBD2 . TGTGCCAGCAGCGCGGGACTAGCGGGAGGCTATGAGCAGTTCTTC CASSAGLAGGYEQFF
TRBJ2-1 TRBV11-2 . few TGTGCCAGCAGCCGACAGGCGGGGGCCAAAAACATTCAGTTCTTC CASSRQAGAKNIQFF
TRBJ1-2 TRBV4-1 TRBD1 few TGCGCCAGCAGCCCGCAGGGGGCCACAACTAACTATGGCTACACCTTC CASSPQGATTNYGYTF
TRBJ2-3 TRBV7-3 TRBD2 . TGTGCCAGCAGCAGCGGGGGAACTAGCACAGATACGCAGTATTTT CASSSGGTSTDTQYF
TRBJ2-7 TRBV12-3/TRBV12-4 TRBD2 medium-sized TGTGCCAGCAGCCCACTAGCGGGGATTATGCGAGATGAGCAGTACTTC CASSPLAGIMRDEQYF
TRBJ2-5 TRBV6-1 . many TGTGCCAGTGATCGCGGGCGGGACCTTCGGACCCAGTACTTC CASDRGRDLRTQYF
TRBJ2-1 TRBV6-1 TRBD2 many TGTGCCAGCAGTGAAGAGGCTAGCGGGGCGGAGACCCAGTTCTTC CASSEEASGAETQFF
TRBJ2-1 TRBV6-4 TRBD2 few TGTGCCAGCAGTGAGTCGGTAGCGGGACTAGGCGAGCAGTTCTTC CASSESVAGLGEQFF
TRBJ1-1 TRBV11-3 . many TGTGCCAGCAGCTTAGTGAAGGGTGGAGCTTTCTTT CASSLVKGGAFF
TRBJ1-4 TRBV7-6 . . TGTGCCAGCAGCTTAAACAGGCGCAATGAAAAACTGTTTTTT CASSLNRRNEKLFF
TRBJ2-7 TRBV6-1 TRBD2 medium-sized TGTGCCAGCAGTGTGATAGCGGGGGGCTACGAGCAGTACTTC CASSVIAGGYEQYF
TRBJ2-1 TRBV6-1 TRBD1 . TGTGCCAGCAGCCCTGGGACAGGGGCCTACGAGCAGTTCTTC CASSPGTGAYEQFF
TRBJ1-5 TRBV12-3/TRBV12-4 . many TGTGCCAGCAGTCGCACAGGAGGCAATCAGCCCCAGCATTTT CASSRTGGNQPQHF
TRBJ1-3 TRBV6-2/TRBV6-3 . few TGTGCCAGCATGTTTAGGGGCCTGAGCTCTGGAAACACCATATATTTT CASMFRGLSSGNTIYF
TRBJ2-3 TRBV24-1 . . TGTGCCACCAGTGATCCACTAGCACGCACAGATACGCAGTATTTT CATSDPLARTDTQYF
TRBJ2-7 TRBV6-1 . medium-sized TGTGCCAACTCAAGGGCTAAGGCCTACAATGAGCAGTACTTC CANSRAKAYNEQYF
TRBJ2-7 TRBV6-1 TRBD2 medium-sized TGTGCCAGCAGCTCTACTAGCGGAGCCTCCTACGAGCAGTACTTC CASSSTSGASYEQYF
TRBJ2-1 TRBV11-3 TRBD2 few TGTGCCAGCAGTTTCCTAGCGGGAGGACAAGAGACCCAGTTCTTC CASSFLAGGQETQFF
TRBJ1-6 TRBV6-1 . . TGTGCCAGCAGTGAAGAGGCAGGGGATAATTCACCCCTCCACTTT CASSEEAGDNSPLHF
TRBJ2-5 TRBV5-3 TRBD1 . TGTGCCAGCAGGGACAGCCTGTGGACAATGGAGCAGTACTTC CASRDSLWTMEQYF
TRBJ1-6 TRBV12-3/TRBV12-4 TRBD1 few TGTGCCAGCAGAATGGGACAGGTTGATAATTCACCCCTCCACTTT CASRMGQVDNSPLHF
TRBJ2-1 TRBV6-1 . many TGTGCCAGCAGTGAAGCTGCGCGGGATAACCACGAGCAGTTCTTC CASSEAARDNHEQFF
TRBJ2-7 TRBV6-1 TRBD2 medium-sized TGTGCCAGCAAGAAGGGACTAGCGGAGAACTACGAGCAGTACTTC CASKKGLAENYEQYF
TRBJ1-2 TRBV6-1 . . TGTGCCAGCAGTGCGTCCAGACTTAACTATGGCTACACCTTC CASSASRLNYGYTF